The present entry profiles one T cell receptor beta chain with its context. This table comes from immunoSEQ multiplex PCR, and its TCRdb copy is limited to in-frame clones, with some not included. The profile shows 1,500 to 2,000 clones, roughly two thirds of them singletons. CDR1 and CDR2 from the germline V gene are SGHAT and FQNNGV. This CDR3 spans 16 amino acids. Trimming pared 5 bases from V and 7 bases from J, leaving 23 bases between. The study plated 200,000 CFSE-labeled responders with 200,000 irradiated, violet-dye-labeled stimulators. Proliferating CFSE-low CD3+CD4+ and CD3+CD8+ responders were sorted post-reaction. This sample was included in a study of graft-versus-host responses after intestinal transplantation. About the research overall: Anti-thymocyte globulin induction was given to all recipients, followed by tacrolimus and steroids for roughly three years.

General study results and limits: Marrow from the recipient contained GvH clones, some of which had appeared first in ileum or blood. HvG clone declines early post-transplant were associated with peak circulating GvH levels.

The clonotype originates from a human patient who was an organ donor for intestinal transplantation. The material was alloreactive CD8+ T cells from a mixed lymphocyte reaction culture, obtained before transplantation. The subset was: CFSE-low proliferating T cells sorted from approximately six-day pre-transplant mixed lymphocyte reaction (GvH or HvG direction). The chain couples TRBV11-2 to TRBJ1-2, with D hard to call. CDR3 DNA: TGTGCCAGCAGCGACGAACTCCAGACCGATCGGTTTGGCTACACCTTC. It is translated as CASSDELQTDRFGYTF.